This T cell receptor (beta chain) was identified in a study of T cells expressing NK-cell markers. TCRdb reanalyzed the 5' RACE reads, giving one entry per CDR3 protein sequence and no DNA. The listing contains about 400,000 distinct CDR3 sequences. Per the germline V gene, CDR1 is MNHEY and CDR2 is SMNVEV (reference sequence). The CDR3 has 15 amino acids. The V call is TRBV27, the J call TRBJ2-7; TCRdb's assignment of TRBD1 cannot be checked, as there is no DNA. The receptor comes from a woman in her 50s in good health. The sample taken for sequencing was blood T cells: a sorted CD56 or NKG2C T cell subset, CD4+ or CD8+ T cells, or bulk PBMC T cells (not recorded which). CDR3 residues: CASSLSRGGVYEQYF.